One and the same sample provided the 30 T cell receptor beta chains below, sequenced in a study of blood T cell repertoires in COVID-19. The data were produced by immunoSEQ multiplex PCR, yet TCRdb's version contains in-frame clones alone and is incomplete. The sample shows some 380,000 clones, roughly 88% of them seen only once. Source material: PBMCs or T cells enriched from blood (not recorded which). These receptors were obtained from a woman aged 35 to 49 with acute COVID-19.

V usage is TRBV19 and J usage is TRBJ1-1, with a weak D call TRBD1 (5 bases). The V and J ends lost 9 bases and 4 bases respectively, with 15 bases between them. Germline values: CDR1 LNHDA, CDR2 SQIVND (reference sequence). The CDR3 runs 13 residues. CDR3 protein: CASSREWGTEAFF. CDR3 bases: TGTGCCAGCTCCAGGGAATGGGGCACTGAAGCTTTCTTT.

The rearrangement uses TRBV4-1 and TRBJ1-2; D is unresolved. CDR3 length equals 15 residues. Germline CDR1 is MGHRA and CDR2 is YSYEKL. Trimming shortened V by 4 bases and J by 2 bases, and 14 bases separated the two germline ends. The CDR3 protein is CASSPEPTVNYGYTF. In DNA form, the CDR3 reads TGCGCCAGCAGCCCCGAACCGACTGTGAACTATGGCTACACCTTC.

V usage is TRBV6-5 and J usage is TRBJ2-7; possibly TRBD2 for D (7 bases). V lost 7 bases and J 4 bases, leaving 14 bases between the germline ends. In germline, CDR1 is MNHEY, CDR2 SVGAGI. This CDR3 comprises 13 residues. The CDR3 is CASKKGGVYEQYF. CDR3 DNA: TGTGCCAGCAAGAAGGGGGGGGTGTACGAGCAGTACTTC.

The chain is built from TRBV5-5 and TRBJ1-2; D is unclear. The germline V gene has CDR1 SGHKS and CDR2 YYEKEE (reference sequence). V was shortened by 0 bases and J by 4 bases, with 13 bases between the two germline ends. The CDR3 has 15 residues. The DNA for the CDR3 is TGTGCCAGCAGCTTGGTGACGGAGGCGGGCTATGGCTACACCTTC. This gives the protein CASSLVTEAGYGYTF.

This chain joins TRBV30 and TRBJ2-3; 9 bases fit TRBD2. This CDR3 has 16 amino acids. Germline CDR1 GTSNPN, CDR2 SVGIG (reference sequence). With 3 bases clipped from V and 2 bases from J, the junction kept 9 bases outside the gene matches. This chain's CDR3 is CAWRGIAGAYTDTQYF. CDR3 DNA sequence: TGTGCCTGGAGAGGGATAGCGGGGGCCTACACAGATACGCAGTATTTT.

This clone was detected a few times. The chain uses TRBV5-1 and TRBJ1-2, with D possibly matching TRBD1 (5 bases). The length of the CDR3 is 13 residues. CDR1 and CDR2 from the germline V gene are SGHRS and YFSETQ. Trimming removed 4 bases from V and 6 bases from J, with 13 bases in between. The CDR3 is CASSPRGEDGYTF. In DNA, the CDR3 is TGCGCCAGCAGCCCGAGAGGGGAGGATGGCTACACCTTC. Full variable domain (rest looked up from reference TRBV5-1 and TRBJ1-2): KAGVTQTPRYLIKTRGQQVTLSCSPISGHRSVSWYQQTPGQGLQFLFEYFSETQRNKGNFPGRFSGRQFSNSRSEMNVSTLELGDSALYLCASSPRGEDGYTFGSGTRLTVV.

The chain recombines TRBV6-6 with TRBJ2-3, with D possibly matching TRBD1 (5 bases). Germline assignment: CDR1 MNHNY and CDR2 SVGAGI (reference sequence). V was pared by 6 bases and J by 2 bases, with 18 bases between. This CDR3 is built from 16 residues. The DNA for the CDR3 is TGTGCCAGCAGCCCCGGACAAGGCCCGAACACAGATACGCAGTATTTT. Translation: CASSPGQGPNTDTQYF.

J is TRBJ2-5 and V is TRBV5-1, with 11 bases fitting TRBD2. Germline V gene sequence: CDR1 SGHRS, CDR2 YFSETQ. The CDR3 covers 17 residues. Unmatched junction bases numbered 6, after V lost 0 bases and J lost 2 bases. Here the CDR3 DNA reads TGCGCCAGCAGCTTGGCGCTAGCGGGGGGCATACAAGAGACCCAGTACTTC. It encodes CASSLALAGGIQETQYF.

The chain recombines TRBV5-4 with TRBJ2-2, with D perhaps matching TRBD1 (6 bases). The CDR3 has 14 amino acids. Trimming took off 7 bases at V and 6 bases at J, with 16 bases between the two ends. CDR1 and CDR2 from the germline V gene are SGHNT and YYREEE (reference sequence). CDR3 loop: CASSRKQGSGELFF. The CDR3 DNA sequence: TGTGCCAGCTCACGTAAACAGGGCTCCGGGGAGCTGTTTTTT.

The chain combines TRBV13 with TRBJ1-5, with 8 bases matching TRBD1. Per germline, CDR1 PRHDT and CDR2 FYEKMQ (reference sequence). V shed 3 bases and J 1 base; nucleotides not matched to a gene: 5. This CDR3 has 16 amino acids. CDR3 loop: CASSFGQGGSNQPQHF. The CDR3 nucleotides read TGTGCCAGCAGCTTCGGACAGGGAGGGAGCAATCAGCCCCAGCATTTT. The full variable domain, its missing parts supplied by reference TRBV13 and TRBJ1-5, is AAGVIQSPRHLIKEKRETATLKCYPIPRHDTVYWYQQGPGQDPQFLISFYEKMQSDKGSIPDRFSAQQFSDYHSELNMSSLELGDSALYFCASSFGQGGSNQPQHFGDGTRLSIL.

Notes on this clone: Other DNA sequences in this sample translate to the same CDR3. The chain recombines TRBV5-1 with TRBJ2-5; D remains unclear. The germline V gene encodes CDR1 SGHRS and CDR2 YFSETQ. The CDR3 is 14 residues long. Trimming left V 4 bases short and J 2 bases short, with 12 bases between. The CDR3, as DNA: TGCGCCAGCAGCCCCGCTTACTATCAAGAGACCCAGTACTTC. It yields the protein CASSPAYYQETQYF.

This clone appeared a single time. This rearrangement joins TRBV12-3 or TRBV12-4 to TRBJ1-1, with D perhaps TRBD1 (5 bases). The CDR3 is 13 residues long. V was trimmed by 5 bases and J by 4 bases, leaving 11 bases between them. CDR3 in DNA: TGTGCCAGCAGTAGGGGCTGGGGCACTGAAGCTTTCTTT. Its translation: CASSRGWGTEAFF.

The chain joins TRBV29-1 to TRBJ1-1; 10 nucleotides line up with TRBD1. J gave up 4 bases and V 6 bases, and 5 bases lay outside the gene matches. CDR3 length equals 13 residues. Germline V CDR1 and CDR2: SQVTM, ANQGSEA. As DNA, the CDR3 is TGCAGCGTGGGACAGGGGACCCTCACTGAAGCTTTCTTT. It yields the protein CSVGQGTLTEAFF.

V and J are TRBV24-1 and TRBJ1-2; tentative D call: TRBD1 (6 bases). This CDR3 spans 16 amino acids. V dropped 0 bases and J dropped 8 bases, with 18 bases sitting between them. The germline gives CDR1 KGHDR, CDR2 SFDVKD. This CDR3 is CATSDLGQGPPFGYTF. The DNA of the CDR3 is TGTGCCACCAGTGATTTGGGCCAGGGGCCTCCCTTCGGCTACACCTTC.

This chain uses TRBV2 with TRBJ2-7, with 9 nucleotides matching TRBD1. CDR3 length: 14 amino acids. Per the germline V gene, CDR1 is SNHLY and CDR2 is FYNNEI. The ends lost 6 bases at V and 0 bases at J; junction bases unmatched: 3. CDR3 in DNA: TGTGCCAGCAGACTGACAGGGGGCTCCTACGAGCAGTACTTC. It yields the protein CASRLTGGSYEQYF. Together with reference TRBV2 and TRBJ2-7, the CDR3 gives the full variable domain: EPEVTQTPSHQVTQMGQEVILRCVPISNHLYFYWYRQILGQKVEFLVSFYNNEISEKSEIFDDQFSVERPDGSNFTLKIRSTKLEDSAMYFCASRLTGGSYEQYFGPGTRLTVT.

The rearrangement uses TRBV10-2 and TRBJ1-2; D possibly corresponds to TRBD1 (6 bases). The CDR3 covers 15 residues. CDR1 and CDR2 from the germline V gene are WSHSY and SAAADI. V shed 2 bases and J shed 8 bases, with 18 bases lying between them. The CDR3, as DNA: TGCGCCAGCAGTGAGAGCGGCCTTGGGGGCGGGGGCTACACCTTC. Translated: CASSESGLGGGGYTF.

This chain joins TRBV5-8 and TRBJ2-3; 9 bases align to TRBD2. The length of the CDR3 is 14 residues. CDR1 and CDR2 from the germline V gene are SGHTS and YDEGEE. J gave up 1 base and V 6 bases, and 3 bases lay outside the gene matches. This chain's CDR3 is CASTKRGGTDTQYF. CDR3 nucleotide sequence: TGTGCCAGCACCAAGCGGGGGGGCACAGATACGCAGTATTTT.

The V and J genes are TRBV3-1 (or the pseudogene TRBV3-2) and TRBJ1-4; tentatively, D is TRBD1 (5 bases). This CDR3 is built from 14 residues. In germline, CDR1 is LGHDT, CDR2 YNNKEL (reference sequence). Trimming removed 6 bases at V and 4 bases at J, with 12 bases between. As DNA, the CDR3 is TGTGCCAGCAGACGGGGCGGGGGTAATGAAAAACTGTTTTTT. Residues: CASRRGGGNEKLFF.

The rearrangement joins TRBV7-9 to TRBJ2-3, with D unresolved. This CDR3 is 12 amino acids long. Trimming removed 4 bases from V and 2 bases from J, with 4 bases in between. The germline gives CDR1 SEHNR, CDR2 FQNEAQ (reference sequence). The CDR3 sequence is CASSSNTDTQYF. As DNA, the CDR3 is TGTGCCAGCAGCTCTAACACAGATACGCAGTATTTT.

This clone was observed once. The chain is built from TRBV21-1 and TRBJ1-5; no check of the table's D call, TRBD1, against the DNA was made. TRBV21-1 is a pseudogene. The CDR3 runs to 16 residues. In DNA, the CDR3 is TGTGCCAGCAGCAAAGACACCCCAGGGCCCAATCAGCCCCAGCATTTT. This codes for CASSKDTPGPNQPQHF.

The V gene is TRBV6-1, the J gene TRBJ1-5, with D unclear. The CDR3 is made up of 13 amino acids. Germline values: CDR1 MNHNS, CDR2 SASEGT. V lost 3 bases to trimming and J lost 6 bases, with 9 bases between them. CDR3 region: CASSEEIAQPQHF. The CDR3 nucleotides are TGTGCCAGCAGTGAGGAGATTGCTCAGCCCCAGCATTTT.

This chain links TRBV5-4 with TRBJ1-2, with 9 nucleotides matching TRBD1. Germline V gene data show CDR1 as SGHNT and CDR2 as YYREEE (reference sequence). J lost 6 bases, V lost 2 bases, and 5 bases had no gene match. CDR3 length: 14 amino acids. CDR3 amino acids: CASSFDRGSNGYTF. The CDR3 DNA follows: TGTGCCAGCAGCTTCGACAGGGGGAGTAATGGCTACACCTTC. Filled out from reference TRBV5-4 and TRBJ1-2, the complete variable domain reads ETGVTQSPTHLIKTRGQQVTLRCSSQSGHNTVSWYQQALGQGPQFIFQYYREEENGRGNFPPRFSGLQFPNYSSELNVNALELDDSALYLCASSFDRGSNGYTFGSGTRLTVV.

This clone was observed a handful of times. The CDR3 DNA sequence: TGTGCCAGCAGCAAAGCTGATAGGGACAGGGGCATGAACACTGAAGCTTTCTTT. Amino acid sequence: CASSKADRDRGMNTEAFF. This chain uses TRBV21-1 with TRBJ1-1; the table's D call, TRBD1, has no DNA check behind it. TRBV21-1 is given as a pseudogene. The CDR3 runs 18 residues.

The rearrangement uses TRBV7-9 and TRBJ1-1, with unresolved D. Germline values: CDR1 SEHNR, CDR2 FQNEAQ (reference sequence). V was pared by 5 bases and J by 1 base, with 8 bases between. The length of the CDR3 is 13 residues. CDR3: CASSATKNTEAFF. DNA of the CDR3: TGTGCCAGCAGCGCTACCAAGAACACTGAAGCTTTCTTT.

The V call is TRBV27, the J call TRBJ1-5; D is possibly TRBD1 (6 bases). With 5 bases removed from V and 8 bases from J, the gap between germline ends came to 13 bases. Germline lookup yields CDR1 MNHEY and CDR2 SMNVEV (reference sequence). CDR3 size: 13 residues. The DNA of the CDR3 is TGTGCCAGCAGTCCGCAGGGGCGTGAGCCCCAGCATTTT. It is translated as CASSPQGREPQHF.

V usage is TRBV5-1 and J usage is TRBJ2-3; D is perhaps TRBD2 (5 bases). This CDR3 has 18 amino acids. V shed 2 bases and J shed 0 bases, with 19 bases lying between them. Germline V lookup: CDR1 SGHRS, CDR2 YFSETQ. The CDR3 region has the DNA TGCGCCAGCAGCTTCATGATCTCAGCGCGGACTAGCACAGATACGCAGTATTTT. It is translated as CASSFMISARTSTDTQYF.

The chain joins TRBV9 to TRBJ1-5; TRBD1 might be the D (5 bases). Germline CDR1 is SGDLS and CDR2 is YYNGEE. Trimming pared 0 bases from V and 3 bases from J, leaving 25 bases between. CDR3 length: 20 residues. In DNA form, the CDR3 reads TGTGCCAGCAGCGTAGTGAGTGGGAAAACCGATGACAGCAACAATCAGCCCCAGCATTTT. Protein product: CASSVVSGKTDDSNNQPQHF.

With regard to this clone: This specimen includes other DNA sequences encoding the same CDR3. This sequence joins TRBV27 and TRBJ1-2; 7 bases match TRBD1. Germline trimming cut 3 bases from V and 3 bases from J; bases unmatched to any gene: 1. The CDR3 runs to 13 residues. CDR1 MNHEY and CDR2 SMNVEV come from the germline V gene (reference sequence). CDR3: CASSFDRDYGYTF. For the CDR3, the DNA is TGTGCCAGCAGTTTTGACAGGGACTATGGCTACACCTTC.

The genes are TRBV5-8 and TRBJ2-1; maybe TRBD1 (5 bases). This CDR3 has 16 residues. Germline CDR1 and CDR2: SGHTS and YDEGEE. V shed 1 base and J shed 2 bases, with 13 bases lying between them. The CDR3 DNA follows: TGTGCCAGCAGCTTGATTTGGGGCATTACCTACAATGAGCAGTTCTTC. This sequence encodes CASSLIWGITYNEQFF.

CDR3 sequence reads: CAISEVALDGNTIYF. The CDR3 DNA reads as TGTGCCATCAGTGAGGTTGCCTTAGATGGAAACACCATATATTTT. V and J are TRBV10-3 and TRBJ1-3; D is uncertain. CDR1 is ENHRY, CDR2 SYGVKD, per germline. The CDR3 extends over 15 amino acids. Deletions cut 2 bases from V and 3 bases from J, with 11 bases between.